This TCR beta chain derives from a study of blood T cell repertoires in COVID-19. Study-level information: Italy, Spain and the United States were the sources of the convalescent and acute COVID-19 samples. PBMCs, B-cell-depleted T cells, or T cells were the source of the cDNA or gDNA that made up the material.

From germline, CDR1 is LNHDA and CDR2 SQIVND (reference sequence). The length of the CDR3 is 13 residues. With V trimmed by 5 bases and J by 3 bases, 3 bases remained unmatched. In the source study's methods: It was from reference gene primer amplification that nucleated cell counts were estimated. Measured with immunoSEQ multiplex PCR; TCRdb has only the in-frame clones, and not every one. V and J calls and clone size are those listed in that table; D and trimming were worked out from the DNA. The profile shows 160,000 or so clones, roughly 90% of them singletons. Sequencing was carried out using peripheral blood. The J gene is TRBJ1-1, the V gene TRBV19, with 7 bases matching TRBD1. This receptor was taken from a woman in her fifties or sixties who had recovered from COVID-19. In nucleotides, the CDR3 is TGTGCCAGTAGTGAAGACAGGGACACTGAAGCTTTCTTT. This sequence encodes CASSEDRDTEAFF.